The 25 T cell receptor beta chains given below trace back to one sample, sequenced in a study of blood T cell repertoires in COVID-19. Clones were read by immunoSEQ multiplex PCR, and TCRdb kept only the in-frame ones, dropping some. Of 250,000 to 300,000 clones in the sample, about nine tenths were seen once. The source material was peripheral blood. The source is a woman aged 45-60 years who had recovered from COVID-19.

The chain joins TRBV13 to TRBJ2-3, with D possibly TRBD2 on 5 matching bases. Trimming took 1 base from V and 1 from J, leaving 9 bases between them. CDR3 size: 15 residues. The germline gives CDR1 PRHDT, CDR2 FYEKMQ (reference sequence). This CDR3 is CASSLESGGTDTQYF. The CDR3 DNA sequence: TGTGCCAGCAGCTTAGAGTCCGGGGGCACAGATACGCAGTATTTT.

The chain employs TRBV5-4 and TRBJ1-4; 7 nucleotides match TRBD1. The CDR3 contains 15 residues. V gave up 3 bases and J gave up 1 base; unmatched junction bases: 3. Germline lookup yields CDR1 SGHNT and CDR2 YYREEE (reference sequence). CDR3 nucleotides: TGTGCCAGCAGCTCCCACAGGGGAACTAATGAAAAACTGTTTTTT. It encodes CASSSHRGTNEKLFF.

V usage is TRBV5-1 and J usage is TRBJ2-4, with unresolved D. The V gene's germline CDR1 is SGHRS and CDR2 YFSETQ. The length of the CDR3 is 14 residues. V lost 6 bases and J lost 2, with 12 bases in between. The CDR3 region is CASNPTSSKNIQYF. CDR3 bases: TGCGCCAGCAACCCGACTTCCTCCAAAAACATTCAGTACTTC.

A single count supports this clone. The V and J genes are TRBV9 and TRBJ1-2, with D perhaps TRBD1 (6 bases). Looked up from germline, CDR1 is SGDLS and CDR2 is YYNGEE. The CDR3 runs 16 residues. Deletions cut 0 bases from V and 0 bases from J, with 12 bases between. CDR3 DNA: TGTGCCAGCAGCGTAGTATCAGGGGCCACTAACTATGGCTACACCTTC. Translation gives CASSVVSGATNYGYTF. Combining the CDR3 with reference TRBV9 and TRBJ1-2 gives the whole variable domain DSGVTQTPKHLITATGQRVTLRCSPRSGDLSVYWYQQSLDQGLQFLIQYYNGEERAKGNILERFSAQQFPDLHSELNLSSLELGDSALYFCASSVVSGATNYGYTFGSGTRLTVV.

V is TRBV30 and J is TRBJ1-6; 7 bases align to TRBD1. Per the germline V gene, CDR1 is GTSNPN and CDR2 is SVGIG (reference sequence). This CDR3 is 17 amino acids long. J was trimmed by 6 bases and V by 0 bases; bases with no gene match: 11. In nucleotides, the CDR3 is TGTGCCTGGAGTGTCAAACAGGGGATTGGGAGTAATTCACCCCTCCACTTT. This translates into CAWSVKQGIGSNSPLHF.

The CDR3 DNA reads TGCGCCAGCAGCGGAGGGGACCGTCCGTCCGGAAACACCATATATTTT. As protein: CASSGGDRPSGNTIYF. The chain has TRBV5-1 and TRBJ1-3; a possible D gene is TRBD1 (5 bases). Germline V CDR1 and CDR2: SGHRS, YFSETQ. This CDR3 is 16 amino acids long. V shed 4 bases and J shed 4 bases, with 18 bases lying between them. Full variable domain (missing parts from reference TRBV5-1 and TRBJ1-3): KAGVTQTPRYLIKTRGQQVTLSCSPISGHRSVSWYQQTPGQGLQFLFEYFSETQRNKGNFPGRFSGRQFSNSRSEMNVSTLELGDSALYLCASSGGDRPSGNTIYFGEGSWLTVV.

This chain connects TRBV30 to TRBJ2-7, with D unclear. Trimming removed 2 bases at V and 4 bases at J, with 6 bases between. This CDR3 region has 11 residues. Germline assignment: CDR1 GTSNPN and CDR2 SVGIG (reference sequence). The CDR3 nucleotides read TGTGCCTGGAGTCAAGCGTACGAGCAGTACTTC. Its protein is CAWSQAYEQYF.

This chain joins TRBV6-2 or TRBV6-3 and TRBJ2-3, with D perhaps matching TRBD2 (6 bases). CDR3 length equals 15 residues. Trimming cost V 3 bases and J 4 bases, with 14 bases left between them. Germline V gene sequence: CDR1 MNHEY, CDR2 SVGEGT. The CDR3 region is CASSYMAGLADTQYF. In DNA form, the CDR3 reads TGTGCCAGCAGTTATATGGCGGGACTGGCAGATACGCAGTATTTT.

The V call is TRBV12-3 or TRBV12-4, the J call TRBJ2-3, with 7 bases identical to TRBD2. J gave up 12 bases and V 1 base, and 1 base lay outside the gene matches. The CDR3 spans 11 residues. The CDR3 spells CASSLVGLQYF. CDR3 DNA: TGTGCCAGCAGTTTAGTGGGACTACAGTATTTT.

The V and J genes are TRBV6-6 and TRBJ1-3; 7 positions match TRBD1. This CDR3 is built from 15 residues. Trimming at V came to 4 bases and at J to 3 bases, leaving 6 bases not matched to a gene. Per the germline V gene, CDR1 is MNHNY and CDR2 is SVGAGI (reference sequence). The CDR3, as DNA: TGTGCCAGCAGTTCAACAGGGGAATATGGAAACACCATATATTTT. This codes for CASSSTGEYGNTIYF.

This chain joins TRBV7-3 and TRBJ2-7; 7 bases agree with TRBD1. Germline lookup yields CDR1 SGHTA and CDR2 FQGTGA. J lost 3 bases, V lost 5 bases, and 7 bases had no gene match. This CDR3 has 14 amino acids. CDR3 DNA: TGTGCCAGCAGCACCCTCCCAGGGGGCTACGAGCAGTACTTC. Its translation: CASSTLPGGYEQYF.

V and J are TRBV27 and TRBJ2-1, with D possibly matching TRBD2 (5 bases). The CDR3 runs to 14 residues. Trimming pared 4 bases from V and 3 bases from J, leaving 10 bases between. From germline, CDR1 is MNHEY and CDR2 SMNVEV (reference sequence). The CDR3 loop is CASSYAGDYNEQFF. DNA of the CDR3: TGTGCCAGCAGTTACGCGGGTGACTACAATGAGCAGTTCTTC.

V and J are TRBV1 and TRBJ2-5; the DNA was not compared with TRBD2, the D call given in the table. TRBV1 is described as a pseudogene. The CDR3 sequence is 14 residues long. CDR3 nucleotides: TGCACCAGCAACAGTCTAGCGCGTCAAGAGACCCAGTACTTC. Its translation: CTSNSLARQETQYF.

The chain employs TRBV23-1 and TRBJ1-1, with D perhaps TRBD1 (5 bases). TRBV23-1 qualifies as an ORF whose function is uncertain. The CDR3 is 15 residues long. The V end lost 1 base, the J end lost 7 bases, and 16 bases lay between the germline ends. The chain's CDR3 is CASSQWLRGGSEAFF. In nucleotides, the CDR3 is TGCGCCAGCAGTCAATGGTTGAGGGGAGGGAGTGAAGCTTTCTTT.

The rearrangement links TRBV5-4 to TRBJ1-1; no definite D call. V dropped 4 bases and J dropped 1 base, with 8 bases sitting between them. The germline V gene encodes CDR1 SGHNT and CDR2 YYREEE (reference sequence). The CDR3 runs to 13 residues. The CDR3 coding sequence is TGTGCCAGCAGCCCCCGCGAGAACACTGAAGCTTTCTTT. Protein: CASSPRENTEAFF.

The rearrangement uses TRBV28 and TRBJ2-5; 8 bases agree with TRBD2. The V and J ends lost 1 base and 3 bases, in that order; junction bases with no gene match: 1. There are 14 residues in the CDR3. Looked up from germline, CDR1 is MDHEN and CDR2 is SYDVKM. CDR3 in amino acids: CASSLSAGEETQYF. CDR3 sequence (DNA): TGTGCCAGCAGTTTATCAGCGGGAGAAGAGACCCAGTACTTC.

V is TRBV9 and J is TRBJ2-1; 8 bases align to TRBD2. Losses at the gene ends were 2 bases for V and 4 bases for J; bases not matched to a gene: 5. Looked up from germline, CDR1 is SGDLS and CDR2 is YYNGEE. This CDR3 is built from 15 residues. The CDR3: CASSVGLAGYNEQFF. The CDR3 bases are TGTGCCAGCAGCGTTGGTCTAGCGGGTTACAATGAGCAGTTCTTC.

This chain links TRBV4-3 with TRBJ1-2; D is unclear. Trimming stripped 1 base from V and 8 bases from J, with 8 bases between. This CDR3 spans 12 amino acids. Germline assignment: CDR1 LGHNA and CDR2 YSLEER. CDR3 bases: TGCGCCAGCAGCCAAGGTGCGGAAGGCTACACCTTC. Its translation is CASSQGAEGYTF.

The rearrangement links TRBV7-2 to TRBJ1-1, with a weak D call TRBD1 (6 bases). V was clipped by 5 bases and J by 8 bases, with 18 bases between them. Germline V CDR1 and CDR2: SGHTA, FQGNSA. This CDR3 is 14 amino acids long. The CDR3: CASSPVGSGTEAFF. DNA for the CDR3: TGTGCCAGCAGCCCAGTAGGGTCGGGGACAGAAGCTTTCTTT.

V and J are TRBV27 and TRBJ1-2; D is perhaps TRBD1 (5 bases). In germline, CDR1 is MNHEY, CDR2 SMNVEV (reference sequence). The CDR3 totals 18 residues. The ends were cut back, 5 bases at V and 3 bases at J, with 25 bases in the middle. The CDR3 nucleotides are TGTGCCAGCAGTAATATCGACAGAACTCTAACCAAATACTATGGCTACACCTTC. Protein product: CASSNIDRTLTKYYGYTF.

This clone occurred once. The chain couples TRBV9 to TRBJ2-3; D is possibly TRBD2 (5 bases). Germline V gene sequence: CDR1 SGDLS, CDR2 YYNGEE. The CDR3 is 16 amino acids. Trimming pared 4 bases from V and 0 bases from J, leaving 15 bases between. CDR3 DNA: TGTGCCAGCAGCCCTACGGGGTCTACTAGCACAGATACGCAGTATTTT. It encodes CASSPTGSTSTDTQYF.

The chain couples TRBV19 to TRBJ1-1; perhaps TRBD1 as D (5 bases). This CDR3 contains 14 residues. V lost 5 bases and J 4 bases, leaving 14 bases between the germline ends. Looked up from germline, CDR1 is LNHDA and CDR2 is SQIVND (reference sequence). The CDR3 protein is CASSLRKRGTEAFF. The CDR3 DNA is TGTGCCAGTAGTCTGAGAAAAAGGGGCACTGAAGCTTTCTTT.

The rearrangement links TRBV7-3 to TRBJ2-5, with 9 positions matching TRBD1. Germline values: CDR1 SGHTA, CDR2 FQGTGA. The CDR3 runs 16 residues. The ends lost 2 bases at V and 5 bases at J; junction bases unmatched: 9. CDR3 region: CASSLLGTGSWETQYF. The CDR3 coding sequence is TGTGCCAGCAGCTTATTGGGGACAGGGTCCTGGGAGACCCAGTACTTC.

V is TRBV5-1 and J is TRBJ2-3; TRBD2 agrees at 7 bases. After removal of 2 bases from V and 3 bases from J, the junction contained 6 bases not matched to a gene. This CDR3 spans 15 amino acids. Germline CDR1 is SGHRS and CDR2 is YFSETQ. CDR3 in amino acids: CASSFRPSGTDTQYF. CDR3 bases: TGCGCCAGCAGCTTTAGGCCTAGCGGAACAGATACGCAGTATTTT.

This chain uses TRBV28 with TRBJ2-7, with TRBD2 matching 11 bases. V lost 6 bases to trimming and J lost 1 base; unmatched junction nucleotides: 8. This CDR3 comprises 16 residues. Germline V lookup: CDR1 MDHEN, CDR2 SYDVKM. The CDR3 sequence: CASRPSLAGVSYEQYF. DNA of the CDR3: TGTGCCAGCAGACCTTCACTAGCGGGAGTGTCCTACGAGCAGTACTTC.